The 26 T cell receptor beta chains below come from one sample, sequenced in a study of T cell responses to AZD1222 COVID-19 vaccine. The data were produced by immunoSEQ multiplex PCR, yet TCRdb's version contains in-frame clones alone and is incomplete. The profile shows over 95,000 clones, approximately 84% of them singletons. The sample here was peripheral blood, taken 28 days after the second AZD1222 dose. The receptors here all came from an adult who received the AZD1222 COVID-19 vaccine.

This chain joins TRBV4-1 and TRBJ1-2; tentative D call: TRBD1 (5 bases). The CDR3 runs to 13 residues. CDR1 and CDR2 from the germline V gene are MGHRA and YSYEKL. V dropped 0 bases and J dropped 7 bases, with 9 bases sitting between them. The CDR3 is CASSQEPGLGYTF. The CDR3 DNA sequence: TGCGCCAGCAGCCAAGAGCCAGGGCTTGGCTACACCTTC.

There are a few counts of this clone. This chain links TRBV5-1 with TRBJ1-1; tentative D call: TRBD1 (5 bases). The CDR3 totals 17 residues. V lost 4 bases and J lost 0, with 19 bases in between. Germline CDR1 and CDR2: SGHRS and YFSETQ. The DNA of the CDR3 is TGCGCCAGCAGCCTAAACCCGGGACGGAGCATGAACACTGAAGCTTTCTTT. This sequence encodes CASSLNPGRSMNTEAFF.

The chain combines TRBV13 with TRBJ2-1; perhaps TRBD2 as D (6 bases). Per germline, CDR1 PRHDT and CDR2 FYEKMQ (reference sequence). The CDR3 has 15 residues. Between the trimmed V and J ends, which lost 3 bases and 2 bases, there was a span of 11 bases. The CDR3 nucleotides are TGTGCCAGCAGCTTCCGGGGGACCACCTACAATGAGCAGTTCTTC. Translation: CASSFRGTTYNEQFF.

The chain employs TRBV6-4 and TRBJ2-1; D gene ambiguous. Trimming shortened V by 9 bases and J by 8 bases, and 17 bases separated the two germline ends. Germline assignment: CDR1 MRHNA and CDR2 SNTAGT. The CDR3 sequence is 13 residues long. CDR3 protein: CARSMAGAYEQFF. As DNA, the CDR3 is TGTGCCAGGAGCATGGCCGGAGCCTATGAGCAGTTCTTC.

The chain couples TRBV3-1 (or the pseudogene TRBV3-2) to TRBJ1-2; D not resolved. Deletions cut 0 bases from V and 5 bases from J, with 7 bases between. The CDR3 runs to 13 residues. Per the germline V gene, CDR1 is LGHDT and CDR2 is YNNKEL (reference sequence). CDR3 amino acids: CASSQEAGYGYTF. In DNA, the CDR3 is TGTGCCAGCAGCCAAGAGGCGGGATATGGCTACACCTTC.

The sample holds a few counts of this clone. V and J are TRBV7-2 and TRBJ2-1; 8 nucleotides line up with TRBD2. CDR3 size: 15 residues. From germline, CDR1 is SGHTA and CDR2 FQGNSA. The V gene end was trimmed by 5 bases and the J gene end by 5 bases; junction bases not matched to a gene: 8. Here the CDR3 reads CASSPTGGLHNEQFF. The CDR3 DNA reads TGTGCCAGCAGCCCCACGGGAGGGCTCCACAATGAGCAGTTCTTC.

The gene calls are TRBV13 and TRBJ2-3, with 7 nucleotides matching TRBD1. The CDR3 sequence is 15 residues long. Germline trimming cut 8 bases from V and 2 bases from J; bases unmatched to any gene: 10. Per germline, CDR1 PRHDT and CDR2 FYEKMQ (reference sequence). CDR3 in DNA: TGTGCCAGCGGAAGGGGGACAGCACCCACAGATACGCAGTATTTT. This gives the protein CASGRGTAPTDTQYF.

The rearrangement links TRBV4-3 to TRBJ1-2; D is undetermined. V dropped 4 bases and J dropped 8 bases, with 11 bases sitting between them. This CDR3 is built from 12 residues. Germline V gives CDR1 LGHNA, CDR2 YSLEER. This CDR3 is CASSPGKGGYTF. The CDR3 region has the DNA TGCGCCAGCAGCCCCGGTAAGGGCGGCTACACCTTC.

The V and J genes are TRBV7-9 and TRBJ1-1; D is unclear. The length of the CDR3 is 13 residues. Germline-derived CDR1 and CDR2 are SEHNR and FQNEAQ (reference sequence). Trimming stripped 1 base from V and 8 bases from J, with 11 bases between. DNA for the CDR3: TGTGCCAGCAGCTTAGAGGTCCACCGAGAAGCTTTCTTT. Its translation: CASSLEVHREAFF.

The J gene is TRBJ2-3, the V gene TRBV12-5; D is possibly TRBD1 (6 bases). The length of the CDR3 is 12 residues. The germline V gene encodes CDR1 LGHNT and CDR2 FRNRAP. V was clipped by 7 bases and J by 3 bases, with 8 bases between them. CDR3 nucleotide sequence: TGTGCTAGTGTAGGGGGTACAGATACGCAGTATTTT. Amino acids: CASVGGTDTQYF. Looking up the rest from reference TRBV12-5 and TRBJ2-3 gives the full variable domain: DARVTQTPRHKVTEMGQEVTMRCQPILGHNTVFWYRQTMMQGLELLAYFRNRAPLDDSGMPKDRFSAEMPDATLATLKIQPSEPRDSAVYFCASVGGTDTQYFGPGTRLTVL.

This chain links TRBV2 with TRBJ1-1; D is undetermined. Trimming left V 4 bases short and J 1 base short, with 4 bases between. This CDR3 contains 12 residues. Germline CDR1 and CDR2: SNHLY and FYNNEI. The CDR3 region has the DNA TGTGCCAGCAGTGTCCAGAACACTGAAGCTTTCTTT. It yields the protein CASSVQNTEAFF. Combining the CDR3 with reference TRBV2 and TRBJ1-1 gives the whole variable domain EPEVTQTPSHQVTQMGQEVILRCVPISNHLYFYWYRQILGQKVEFLVSFYNNEISEKSEIFDDQFSVERPDGSNFTLKIRSTKLEDSAMYFCASSVQNTEAFFGQGTRLTVV.

The chain carries TRBV18 and TRBJ2-1; 8 bases fit TRBD2. With V trimmed by 2 bases and J by 0 bases, 6 bases remained unmatched. CDR3 size: 17 residues. Germline CDR1 KGHSH, CDR2 LQKENI. The CDR3 coding sequence is TGTGCCAGCTCACCAGGAAGCGGGAGCCTCTCCTACAATGAGCAGTTCTTC. Residues: CASSPGSGSLSYNEQFF. The whole variable domain, remainder taken from reference TRBV18 and TRBJ2-1, is NAGVMQNPRHLVRRRGQEARLRCSPMKGHSHVYWYRQLPEEGLKFMVYLQKENIIDESGMPKERFSAEFPKEGPSILRIQQVVRGDSAAYFCASSPGSGSLSYNEQFFGPGTRLTVL.

The chain recombines TRBV3-1 (or the pseudogene TRBV3-2) with TRBJ2-7; 8 bases are shared with TRBD1. The CDR3 covers 15 residues. V was pared by 1 base and J by 3 bases, with 5 bases of the junction left unmatched. Germline V lookup: CDR1 LGHDT, CDR2 YNNKEL (reference sequence). Here the CDR3 reads CASSQGPGGIYEQYF. DNA for the CDR3: TGTGCCAGCAGCCAAGGCCCAGGGGGCATCTACGAGCAGTACTTC.

The chain employs TRBV10-3 and TRBJ2-2; TRBD1 might be the D (5 bases). Germline CDR1 reads ENHRY; CDR2 reads SYGVKD. The ends were cut back, 4 bases at V and 4 bases at J, with 10 bases in the middle. This CDR3 region has 14 residues. The CDR3 loop is CAISAQGATGELFF. The CDR3 DNA reads as TGTGCCATCAGTGCCCAAGGGGCCACCGGGGAGCTGTTTTTT.

The chain couples TRBV6-1 to TRBJ1-3; D gene unclear. V gave up 3 bases and J gave up 0 bases, with 9 bases separating them. CDR1 and CDR2 (germline): MNHNS, SASEGT. The CDR3 is 15 amino acids. The CDR3 here is CASSEAFSSGNTIYF. DNA for the CDR3: TGTGCCAGCAGTGAGGCTTTTAGCTCTGGAAACACCATATATTTT.

The chain carries TRBV6-5 and TRBJ2-7; tentative D call: TRBD2 (7 bases). V was cut by 10 bases and J by 7 bases, with 23 bases left in between. The CDR3 consists of 14 residues. Germline CDR1 is MNHEY and CDR2 is SVGAGI. The CDR3 here is CATLTGGPRGEQYF. Written as DNA, the CDR3 is TGTGCCACCTTGACGGGGGGCCCGCGGGGAGAGCAGTACTTC.

V usage is TRBV7-2 and J usage is TRBJ2-7, with 7 positions matching TRBD1. Germline V CDR1 and CDR2: SGHTA, FQGNSA. After removal of 1 base from V and 4 bases from J, the junction contained 4 bases not matched to a gene. The CDR3 contains 14 residues. CDR3 sequence: CASSLGGGAYEQYF. CDR3 in DNA: TGTGCCAGCAGCTTAGGAGGGGGCGCGTACGAGCAGTACTTC. Full variable domain (remainder filled in from reference TRBV7-2 and TRBJ2-7): GAGVSQSPSNKVTEKGKDVELRCDPISGHTALYWYRQSLGQGLEFLIYFQGNSAPDKSGLPSDRFSAERTGGSVSTLTIQRTQQEDSAVYLCASSLGGGAYEQYFGPGTRLTVT.

This clone was observed once. This chain joins TRBV6-5 and TRBJ1-2; tentative D call: TRBD1 (5 bases). The ends were cut back, 7 bases at V and 7 bases at J, with 19 bases in the middle. The CDR3 covers 14 residues. Looked up from germline, CDR1 is MNHEY and CDR2 is SVGAGI. CDR3 DNA sequence: TGTGCCAGCACCCCACGGGGGTTCCCGGGTGGCTACACCTTC. Protein: CASTPRGFPGGYTF.

In regard to this clone: Other nucleotide sequences in the sample specify the same CDR3. The chain recombines TRBV19 with TRBJ1-2; D remains unclear. V shed 7 bases and J shed 6 bases, with 6 bases lying between them. This CDR3 contains 10 residues. Germline CDR1 and CDR2: LNHDA and SQIVND (reference sequence). DNA of the CDR3: TGTGCCAGTAAAGGTCATGGCTACACCTTC. The encoded protein is CASKGHGYTF.

This clone was detected only once. The CDR3: CASSQDPQGANTEAFF. CDR3 in DNA: TGCGCCAGCAGCCAAGATCCGCAGGGGGCGAACACTGAAGCTTTCTTT. The V call is TRBV4-3, the J call TRBJ1-1; 8 bases are a match to TRBD1. The length of the CDR3 is 16 residues. The germline CDR1 and CDR2 sequences are LGHNA and YSLEER. V dropped 0 bases and J dropped 1; count of bases not matched to a gene: 4.

V gene TRBV6-1 combines with J gene TRBJ1-5; possibly TRBD1 for D (5 bases). V was cut by 3 bases and J by 9 bases, with 15 bases left in between. Germline CDR1 reads MNHNS; CDR2 reads SASEGT. The CDR3 sequence is 14 residues long. CDR3 in amino acids: CASSEGTGIGPQHF. The CDR3 nucleotides read TGTGCCAGCAGTGAGGGGACGGGAATCGGGCCCCAGCATTTT.

The chain is built from TRBV6-5 and TRBJ2-7, with D maybe TRBD2 (6 bases). V was pared by 6 bases and J by 4 bases, with 16 bases between. Germline assignment: CDR1 MNHEY and CDR2 SVGAGI. There are 14 residues in the CDR3. The CDR3 sequence is CASSATSGGYEQYF. The DNA of the CDR3 is TGTGCCAGCAGCGCTACGTCCGGGGGTTACGAGCAGTACTTC.

This sequence joins TRBV7-3 and TRBJ2-5, with D possibly being TRBD2 (6 bases). This CDR3 spans 15 amino acids. V dropped 2 bases and J dropped 5 bases, with 15 bases sitting between them. Per germline, CDR1 SGHTA and CDR2 FQGTGA. CDR3 sequence (DNA): TGTGCCAGCAGCTTAGTGGTCGGGGGAGTGGAGACCCAGTACTTC. This gives the protein CASSLVVGGVETQYF.

The V and J genes are TRBV13 and TRBJ2-1; the D call may be TRBD1 or TRBD2 (5 bases each). This CDR3 is built from 16 residues. CDR1 and CDR2 from the germline V gene are PRHDT and FYEKMQ (reference sequence). The V gene lost 4 bases and the J gene lost 6 bases, with 19 bases spanning the gap. Here the CDR3 reads CASSSGPMGRINEQFF. DNA for the CDR3: TGTGCCAGCAGCTCAGGGCCGATGGGACGGATCAATGAGCAGTTCTTC.

The chain recombines TRBV11-2 with TRBJ1-1; 7 nucleotides agree with TRBD1. The germline V gene encodes CDR1 SGHAT and CDR2 FQNNGV. V was clipped by 4 bases and J by 6 bases; unmatched bases: 5. The CDR3 extends over 13 amino acids. CDR3 loop: CASSSWDSSEAFF. The CDR3 coding sequence is TGTGCCAGCAGCTCTTGGGACAGTTCTGAAGCTTTCTTT.

V usage is TRBV19 and J usage is TRBJ1-6; possible D gene TRBD1, 5 bases. From germline, CDR1 is LNHDA and CDR2 SQIVND (reference sequence). CDR3 length: 15 residues. V was pared by 5 bases and J by 9 bases, with 17 bases between. The CDR3 sequence is CASSVTGGGGSPLHF. In nucleotides, the CDR3 is TGTGCCAGTAGTGTCACGGGGGGAGGAGGTTCACCCCTCCACTTT.